This T cell receptor beta chain comes out of a study of blood T cell repertoires in COVID-19. Study background: In each case, the material was cDNA or gDNA derived from T cells, B-cell-depleted T cells, or PBMCs.

Profiled with immunoSEQ multiplex PCR; TCRdb holds only in-frame clones, not every one. The sample holds 200,000 to 250,000 clones, roughly 90% seen once. This clone was observed a handful of times. Ages ranged from about 18 to 100 years, with residence in 24 US areas. Within 2 weeks of study entry, exposed participants had contacted a PCR-confirmed or clinician-diagnosed COVID-19 case. Trimming shortened V by 5 bases and J by 5 bases, and 19 bases separated the two germline ends. This CDR3 is 16 amino acids long. Germline-derived CDR1 and CDR2 are GTSNPN and SVGIG (reference sequence). This TCR was recovered from a man younger than 40 who had been exposed to COVID-19. The chain recombines TRBV30 with TRBJ1-6; D possibly corresponds to TRBD1 (6 bases). Sequenced input: PBMCs or T cells enriched from blood (not recorded which). This CDR3 reads CAWVQGRAVNNSPLHF. The CDR3 DNA reads TGTGCCTGGGTACAGGGACGGGCCGTCAATAATTCACCCCTCCACTTT.